The T cell receptor (beta chain) under discussion was sequenced for a study of blood T cell repertoires in COVID-19. Study context: COVID-19 samples, acute and convalescent, were from the United States, Italy and Spain. From T cells, B-cell-depleted T cells, or PBMCs came the material, which was cDNA or gDNA.

Original methodology: Cell counts per sample came from amplifying reference gene primers. Data came from immunoSEQ multiplex PCR; TCRdb stores just in-frame clones and leaves some out. V, J and clone size derive from that table, while D and trimming were established from the DNA sequence. The profile shows 200,000 or so clones, 80% to 90% of them singletons. The germline gives CDR1 GTSNPN, CDR2 SVGIG (reference sequence). This CDR3 spans 15 amino acids. Trimming took 0 bases from V and 9 from J; bases not matched to a gene: 10. This receptor was taken from a man in his fifties or sixties who had recovered from COVID-19. The chain joins TRBV30 to TRBJ2-5, with 10 positions matching TRBD2. Specimen: peripheral blood. The CDR3, as DNA: TGTGCCTGGAGTGTTGGGCTAGCGGGGGCCGGGGCCCAGTACTTC. It specifies CAWSVGLAGAGAQYF.